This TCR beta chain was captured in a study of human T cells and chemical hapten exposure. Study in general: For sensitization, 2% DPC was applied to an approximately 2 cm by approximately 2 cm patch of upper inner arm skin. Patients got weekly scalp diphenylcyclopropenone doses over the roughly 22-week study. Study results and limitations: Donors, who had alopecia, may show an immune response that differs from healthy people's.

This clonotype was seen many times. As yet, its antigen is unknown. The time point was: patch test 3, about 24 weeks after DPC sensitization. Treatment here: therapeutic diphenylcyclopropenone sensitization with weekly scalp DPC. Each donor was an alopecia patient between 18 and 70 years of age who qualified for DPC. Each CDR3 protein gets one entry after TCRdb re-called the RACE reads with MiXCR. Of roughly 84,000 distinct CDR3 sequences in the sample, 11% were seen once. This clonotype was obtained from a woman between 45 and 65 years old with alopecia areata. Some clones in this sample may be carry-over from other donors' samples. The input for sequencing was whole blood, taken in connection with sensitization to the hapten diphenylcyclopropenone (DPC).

The CDR3 protein is CASCSGAAGTGELFF. CDR3 nucleotide sequence: TGTGCCAGCTGCTCGGGGGCCGCCGGAACCGGGGAGCTGTTTTTT. This chain connects TRBV28 to TRBJ2-2; D is possibly TRBD1 or TRBD2 (6 bases each). The V and J ends lost 8 bases and 5 bases respectively, with 18 bases between them. The CDR3 length is 15 residues. CDR1 and CDR2 from the germline V gene are MDHEN and SYDVKM.